The T cell receptor (beta chain) described here comes from a study of T cell changes during pregnancy in multiple sclerosis. TCRdb's table, derived via immunoSEQ multiplex PCR, lists solely in-frame clones and lacks some. The repertoire has 40,000 or so clones, over 75% of them found once; the top ten carry about 7.8%. The germline CDR1 and CDR2 sequences are MNHNS and SASEGT. The CDR3 has 13 residues. V was cut by 5 bases and J by 4 bases, with 9 bases left in between. The genes are TRBV6-1 and TRBJ1-5; the D gene is possibly TRBD1 (5 bases). This specimen was CD8+ T cells from peripheral blood mononuclear cells, taken before pregnancy. The receptor's source is a female donor with multiple sclerosis, enrolled in a pregnancy study. Here the CDR3 reads CASSQQENQPQHF. CDR3 DNA: TGTGCCAGCAGTCAACAGGAAAATCAGCCCCAGCATTTT.